What follows are 13 T cell receptor beta chains derived from one specimen sequenced in a study of blood T cell repertoires in COVID-19. The repertoire was sequenced with immunoSEQ multiplex PCR; TCRdb's copy has only in-frame clones and lacks some. The sample carries around 170,000 clones, about nine tenths recorded once. The sequencing input was peripheral blood. Receptor source: a woman in her thirties with acute or convalescent COVID-19.

V and J are TRBV9 and TRBJ2-1; a weak D match, TRBD2 (5 bases). Germline V lookup: CDR1 SGDLS, CDR2 YYNGEE. This CDR3 spans 15 amino acids. V gave up 4 bases and J gave up 7 bases, with 18 bases separating them. CDR3 bases: TGTGCCAGCAGCTTCGGAGCTAGCCTAACAAATGAGCAGTTCTTC. Protein sequence: CASSFGASLTNEQFF.

This clone was seen more than once but under ten times. This chain joins TRBV28 and TRBJ2-7; perhaps TRBD2 as D (6 bases). Looked up from germline, CDR1 is MDHEN and CDR2 is SYDVKM. CDR3 length: 15 amino acids. V lost 6 bases to trimming and J lost 0 bases, with 15 bases between them. CDR3 coding DNA: TGTGCCAGCAGCACAACCGGGGGAAGCTCCTACGAGCAGTACTTC. It is translated as CASSTTGGSSYEQYF.

This chain links TRBV9 with TRBJ1-4; 9 nucleotides line up with TRBD1. CDR3 size: 14 residues. The junction had 5 bases not matched to a gene; V was cut back by 3 bases and J by 8 bases. Germline-derived CDR1 and CDR2 are SGDLS and YYNGEE. CDR3 in amino acids: CASSDRGPGEKLFF. The CDR3 region has the DNA TGTGCCAGCAGCGACAGGGGGCCGGGGGAAAAACTGTTTTTT. Full variable domain (missing parts from reference TRBV9 and TRBJ1-4): DSGVTQTPKHLITATGQRVTLRCSPRSGDLSVYWYQQSLDQGLQFLIQYYNGEERAKGNILERFSAQQFPDLHSELNLSSLELGDSALYFCASSDRGPGEKLFFGSGTQLSVL.

This clone came up once. The J gene is TRBJ1-2, the V gene TRBV2; D unclear. V was cut by 8 bases and J by 0 bases, with 10 bases left in between. The CDR3 runs 13 residues. Germline CDR1 SNHLY, CDR2 FYNNEI. Here the CDR3 reads CASWAGTNYGYTF. The CDR3 DNA is TGTGCCAGCTGGGCGGGTACTAACTATGGCTACACCTTC.

CDR3 amino acids: CASRLPSYGYTF. For the CDR3, the DNA is TGTGCCAGCAGGCTACCCTCCTATGGCTACACCTTC. This rearrangement joins TRBV28 to TRBJ1-2; unclear D gene. Germline CDR1 and CDR2: MDHEN and SYDVKM. The CDR3 is 12 residues long. V lost 6 bases and J lost 4, with 9 bases in between.

This chain uses TRBV10-1 with TRBJ1-2; the match to TRBD1 covers 7 bases. The trim removed 4 bases at V and 1 base at J, leaving 3 bases unmatched. The germline V gene has CDR1 WNHNN and CDR2 SYGVQD (reference sequence). The CDR3 has 14 residues. CDR3 region: CASSGDRDNYGYTF. The CDR3 DNA reads TGCGCCAGCAGTGGGGACAGAGATAACTATGGCTACACCTTC.

This chain connects TRBV2 to TRBJ1-5; D possibly corresponds to TRBD1 (5 bases). The CDR3 is 14 amino acids. V lost 3 bases and J lost 4, with 10 bases in between. Germline V lookup: CDR1 SNHLY, CDR2 FYNNEI. The CDR3 DNA reads as TGTGCCAGCAGTGACCACGGGGGAAATCAGCCCCAGCATTTT. It is translated as CASSDHGGNQPQHF.

The V call is TRBV2, the J call TRBJ2-1; unclear D gene. Trimming removed 1 base from V and 0 bases from J, with 4 bases in between. The germline CDR1 and CDR2 sequences are SNHLY and FYNNEI. The CDR3 is 14 amino acids. The CDR3 nucleotides are TGTGCCAGCAGTGAAGTCAGCTCCTACAATGAGCAGTTCTTC. This sequence encodes CASSEVSSYNEQFF.

The rearrangement joins TRBV6-5 to TRBJ1-1; a weak D match, TRBD1 (5 bases). Germline V CDR1 and CDR2: MNHEY, SVGAGI. This CDR3 contains 13 residues. V was trimmed by 6 bases and J by 3 bases, leaving 11 bases between them. CDR3 nucleotides: TGTGCCAGCAGGCGGGACGGAGACACTGAAGCTTTCTTT. Protein: CASRRDGDTEAFF.

The V and J genes are TRBV6-5 and TRBJ2-3; D is perhaps TRBD1 (5 bases). The CDR3 is made up of 15 amino acids. V shed 5 bases and J shed 3 bases, with 15 bases lying between them. Germline V CDR1 and CDR2: MNHEY, SVGAGI. As DNA, the CDR3 is TGTGCCAGCAGTCCCGTGGGGCAGTGGACAGATACGCAGTATTTT. It specifies CASSPVGQWTDTQYF.

This clone has just a few counts. The rearrangement uses TRBV7-9 and TRBJ2-5; D is perhaps TRBD1 (6 bases). Trimming removed 6 bases from V and 3 bases from J, with 17 bases in between. Germline V gives CDR1 SEHNR, CDR2 FQNEAQ (reference sequence). The CDR3 contains 15 residues. CDR3 bases: TGTGCCAGCAGGCAATCCGGGACAAACGAAGAGACCCAGTACTTC. Translating it yields CASRQSGTNEETQYF.

The chain carries TRBV7-6 and TRBJ2-5; 7 nucleotides align to TRBD1. The CDR3 covers 13 residues. The ends lost 7 bases at V and 5 bases at J; junction bases unmatched: 7. Per the germline V gene, CDR1 is SGHVS and CDR2 is FNYEAQ. CDR3 coding DNA: TGTGCCAGCACCCGACAGGGATCGGAGACCCAGTACTTC. Translation: CASTRQGSETQYF.

The chain couples TRBV6-2 or TRBV6-3 to TRBJ1-3, with TRBD1 matching 11 bases. Looked up from germline, CDR1 is MNHEY and CDR2 is SVGEGT. The CDR3 is made up of 15 amino acids. V gave up 6 bases and J gave up 7 bases; unmatched junction bases: 8. In DNA, the CDR3 is TGTGCCAGCAGCCTGGGGACAGGGGGAATCAACACCATATATTTT. Its protein product is CASSLGTGGINTIYF.